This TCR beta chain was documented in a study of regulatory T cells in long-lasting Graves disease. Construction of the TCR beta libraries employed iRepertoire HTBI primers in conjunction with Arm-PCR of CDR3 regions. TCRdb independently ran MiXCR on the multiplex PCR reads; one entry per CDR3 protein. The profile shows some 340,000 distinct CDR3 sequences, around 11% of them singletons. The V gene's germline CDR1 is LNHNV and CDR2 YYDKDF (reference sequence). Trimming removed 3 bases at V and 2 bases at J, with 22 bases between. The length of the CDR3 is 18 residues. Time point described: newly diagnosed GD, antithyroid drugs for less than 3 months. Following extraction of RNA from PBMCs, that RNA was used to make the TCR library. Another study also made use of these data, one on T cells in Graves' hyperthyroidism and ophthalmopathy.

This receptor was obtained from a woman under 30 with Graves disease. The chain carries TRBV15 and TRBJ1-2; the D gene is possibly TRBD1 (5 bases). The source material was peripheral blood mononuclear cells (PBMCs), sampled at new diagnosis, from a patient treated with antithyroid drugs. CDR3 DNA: TGTGCCACCAGCAGTCCCCCTGGGGGTATGAAAGTGAACTATGGCTACACCTTC. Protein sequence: CATSSPPGGMKVNYGYTF.